A selection of T cell receptor beta chains follows, all from one sample in a study of T cells in Graves' hyperthyroidism and ophthalmopathy. TCRdb re-analysed the multiplex PCR reads in MiXCR, keeping a single row per CDR3 protein. The sample carries hundreds of thousands of distinct CDR3 sequences, 12% to 15% recorded once. The sequenced material came from blood. Receptors originate from a woman aged 18-29 years with Graves' hyperthyroidism. Both conserved end residues are part of each CDR3. Fields, in order: clone size, V gene, J gene, D gene, CDR3 protein, CDR3 DNA. D genes are given only for firm matches. Part of the rows lack a size; the others show once, few, many or a class for expanded clones.

-,TRBV5-1,TRBJ1-2,TRBD1,CASSLDRGVGYTF,TGCGCCAGCAGCTTGGACAGGGGAGTTGGCTACACCTTC
-,TRBV30,TRBJ1-1,TRBD1,CAWTRQGGMNTEAFF,TGTGCCTGGACCAGACAGGGCGGAATGAACACTGAAGCTTTCTTT
many,TRBV3-1,TRBJ2-4,-,CASSQQGIAKNIQYF,TGTGCCAGCAGCCAACAGGGGATTGCCAAAAACATTCAGTACTTC
-,TRBV6-1,TRBJ2-6,-,CASSNLGSGANVLTF,TGTGCCAGCAGTAACCTTGGCTCTGGGGCCAACGTCCTGACTTTC
many,TRBV3-1,TRBJ2-1,-,CASTPRRGSYNEQFF,TGTGCCAGCACCCCCCGGAGGGGCTCCTACAATGAGCAGTTCTTC
many,TRBV7-2,TRBJ2-1,TRBD1,CASSLDPQGANEQFF,TGTGCCAGCAGCTTAGACCCCCAGGGGGCCAATGAGCAGTTCTTC
-,TRBV6-1,TRBJ1-6,TRBD1,CASSPGQGVSPLHF,TGTGCCAGCAGCCCGGGACAGGGAGTTTCACCCCTCCACTTT
few,TRBV30,TRBJ2-2,TRBD2,CAWSVRGSGRAANTGELFF,TGTGCCTGGAGTGTACGGGGTAGCGGGAGGGCCGCGAACACCGGGGAGCTGTTTTTT
-,TRBV6-2/TRBV6-3,TRBJ2-5,TRBD2,CASSYSNSGRAGGGETQYF,TGTGCCAGCAGTTACTCGAATAGCGGGAGGGCCGGAGGCGGCGAGACCCAGTACTTC
-,TRBV29-1,TRBJ2-3,-,CSVEYVTTDTQYF,TGCAGCGTTGAATACGTCACCACAGATACGCAGTATTTT
-,TRBV5-1,TRBJ1-2,-,CASGLEGYGYTF,TGCGCCAGCGGCTTGGAAGGCTATGGCTACACCTTC
-,TRBV5-6,TRBJ2-7,TRBD2,CASSLSLPVSGRMHEQYF,TGTGCCAGCAGCTTAAGTCTACCCGTCAGCGGGAGGATGCACGAGCAGTACTTC
-,TRBV30,TRBJ2-5,TRBD2,CAWSIGRKSGGETQYF,TGTGCCTGGAGTATCGGACGTAAGAGCGGGGGAGAGACCCAGTACTTC
few,TRBV19,TRBJ2-7,-,CASSISDGISYEQYF,TGTGCCAGTAGTATCTCGGACGGGATCTCCTACGAGCAGTACTTC
once,TRBV30,TRBJ2-1,-,CAWSLWDNEQFF,TGTGCCTGGAGTCTTTGGGACAATGAGCAGTTCTTC
many,TRBV10-3,TRBJ2-3,-,CAISDPRKTADTQYF,TGTGCCATCAGTGACCCGCGGAAAACGGCAGATACGCAGTATTTT
many,TRBV2,TRBJ1-3,-,CASSVSRGAGPGNTIYF,TGTGCCAGCAGTGTCTCTAGGGGGGCCGGTCCTGGAAACACCATATATTTT
few,TRBV6-2/TRBV6-3,TRBJ2-3,-,CASSPPLAPPTDTQYF,TGTGCCAGCAGCCCCCCGCTAGCCCCCCCCACAGATACGCAGTATTTT
few,TRBV9,TRBJ2-1,-,CASSVADNEQFF,TGTGCCAGCAGCGTAGCCGACAATGAGCAGTTCTTC
few,TRBV12-3/TRBV12-4,TRBJ1-6,-,CASSFYRGGGSHNSPLHF,TGTGCCAGCAGTTTCTATCGTGGTGGGGGAAGCCATAATTCACCCCTCCACTTT
few,TRBV27,TRBJ2-1,TRBD2,CASSPGLVRNEQFF,TGTGCCAGCAGCCCCGGACTAGTTAGAAATGAGCAGTTCTTC
few,TRBV19,TRBJ2-2,TRBD1,CASSSHGTGLIGELFF,TGTGCCAGTAGTTCGCACGGGACAGGGTTAATCGGGGAGCTGTTTTTT
many,TRBV24-1,TRBJ2-2,-,CATSDAVGPLNTGELFF,TGTGCCACCAGTGACGCCGTTGGACCGCTGAACACCGGGGAGCTGTTTTTT
many,TRBV13,TRBJ2-3,-,CASSTRPDTQYF,TGTGCCAGCAGCACCCGACCAGATACGCAGTATTTT
many,TRBV14,TRBJ2-3,TRBD2,CASSQDAQREGRDTQYF,TGTGCCAGCAGCCAAGATGCCCAGCGGGAGGGCCGGGATACGCAGTATTTT
-,TRBV18,TRBJ2-6,-,CASSPGRGANVLTF,TGTGCCAGCTCACCAGGGAGGGGGGCCAACGTCCTGACTTTC
many,TRBV28,TRBJ1-5,TRBD1,CASRSGGVDQPQHF,TGTGCCAGCAGATCAGGGGGTGTCGATCAGCCCCAGCATTTT
many,TRBV7-9,TRBJ2-5,-,CASSLDRFQETQYF,TGTGCCAGCAGCTTAGATAGGTTCCAAGAGACCCAGTACTTC
few,TRBV18,TRBJ1-1,TRBD1,CASSPDRGAEAFF,TGTGCCAGCTCACCGGACAGGGGGGCTGAAGCTTTCTTT
many,TRBV6-2/TRBV6-3,TRBJ1-2,TRBD1,CASSYSWTGRGYTF,TGTGCCAGCAGTTACTCCTGGACAGGGAGAGGCTACACCTTC
few,TRBV12-3/TRBV12-4,TRBJ1-5,-,CASSSPGRNQPQHF,TGTGCCAGCAGTTCGCCAGGCCGCAATCAGCCCCAGCATTTT
-,TRBV4-1,TRBJ2-7,TRBD2,CASSHAQTSGSEEQYF,TGCGCCAGCAGCCATGCCCAGACTAGCGGGAGTGAAGAGCAGTACTTC
many,TRBV7-2,TRBJ2-7,-,CASSLEGGNNYYEQYF,TGTGCCAGCAGCTTAGAGGGGGGGAACAACTACTACGAGCAGTACTTC
-,TRBV5-1,TRBJ2-1,-,CASRILGRRTYNEQFF,TGCGCCAGCAGGATCCTCGGGAGACGTACCTACAATGAGCAGTTCTTC
many,TRBV30,TRBJ2-7,-,CAWSVGGSRSYEQYF,TGTGCCTGGAGTGTAGGGGGGAGTAGATCCTACGAGCAGTACTTC
many,TRBV2,TRBJ2-7,-,CASSRDGPSYEQYF,TGTGCCAGCAGCCGGGACGGGCCTTCCTACGAGCAGTACTTC
-,TRBV4-3,TRBJ2-4,TRBD1,CASSQETGSPDRAKNIQYF,TGCGCCAGCAGCCAAGAGACAGGTAGCCCGGACAGGGCCAAAAACATTCAGTACTTC
many,TRBV28,TRBJ1-5,-,CASSPGGLRSKIHQPQHF,TGTGCCAGCAGCCCCGGCGGGTTGAGGTCCAAAATTCATCAGCCCCAGCATTTT
-,TRBV10-3,TRBJ2-7,-,CAISELKGPKAYEQYF,TGTGCCATCAGTGAGTTAAAGGGACCCAAGGCCTACGAGCAGTACTTC
few,TRBV7-8,TRBJ1-1,-,CASSLARVNTEAFF,TGTGCCAGCAGCTTAGCCAGGGTGAACACTGAAGCTTTCTTT